This T cell receptor (beta chain) was sequenced for a study of human thymus T cells. Study results and limitations: Among thymic and blood repertoires, usage of V and J genes appeared biased.

Only four of the eight donors provided a 0.5-1 mL blood sample. Generated by immunoSEQ multiplex PCR, the TCRdb table keeps only in-frame clones and is missing some. The data contain roughly 54,000 clones, approximately 95% of them seen just once; the ten biggest clones take up over 5%. Worth noting for this clone: Antigen: not known.

Germline CDR1 and CDR2: KGHSH and LQKENI. Trimming removed 2 bases from V and 5 bases from J, with 10 bases in between. CDR3 size: 15 residues. This receptor was identified in a boy in the first two years of life with a congenital heart defect but otherwise immunologically healthy. The J gene is TRBJ1-6, the V gene TRBV18; D not certain. Sequenced material: blood. The CDR3, as DNA: TGTGCCAGCTCACCAAGAGGAGGGAATAATTCACCCCTCCACTTT. Protein: CASSPRGGNNSPLHF.